This T cell receptor (beta chain) derives from a study of cytomegalovirus exposure and HLA in healthy donors. Study-wide context: The approximately 120 validation repertoires matched the 500 to 750 first-cohort repertoires in platform, a later analysis reported.

V lost 3 bases, J lost 10 bases, and 9 bases lay in between. The CDR3 extends over 11 amino acids. Germline-derived CDR1 and CDR2 are MDHEN and SYDVKM. The study, taken as a whole, reports: Three CMV-associated chains were confirmed in vitro to be specific for CMV antigens. A classifier reportedly called cytomegalovirus status with high sensitivity and specificity. Rarity characterized most TCR sequences, yet some public TCRs appeared in many donors.

As for this clone: Its antigen is not known.

The data were produced by immunoSEQ multiplex PCR, yet TCRdb's version contains in-frame clones alone and is incomplete. The sample includes about 79,000 clones, roughly 93% of them seen just once. The sample consisted of PBMCs. The sequence was obtained from a woman aged 25-40 years in good health and CMV-seronegative. This chain joins TRBV28 and TRBJ1-1; D possibly corresponds to TRBD1 (5 bases). As DNA, the CDR3 is TGTGCCAGCAGTTTTAGGCAGGGAGCTTTCTTT. Translated, it gives CASSFRQGAFF.